These T cell receptor beta chains were read from a single sample in a study of coeliac disease. Method: immunoSEQ multiplex PCR; TCRdb's copy keeps in-frame clones and lacks some. Of about 390 clones in the sample, 70% to 85% were seen once. Sequenced input: intraepithelial lymphocytes from the gut. The receptor source for this set is a human donor without celiac disease. CDR3s include the opening cysteine and the closing phenylalanine or tryptophan. The order of the fields is clone size, V gene, J gene, D gene, CDR3 DNA, CDR3 protein. D genes are given only for firm matches. Clone size appears in some rows only: once, few, many, or a class for an expanded clone.

size: NA; V: TRBV9; J: TRBJ2-1; D: NA; DNA: TGTGCCAGCAGCGAAGACCGGGAGCCGGTGGATGAGCAGTTCTTC; CDR3: CASSEDREPVDEQFF
size: NA; V: TRBV5-1; J: TRBJ2-1; D: TRBD2; DNA: TGCGCCAGCAGCTTAAATAGCGGGAGTGCCAGTTCCTCCTACAATGAGCAGTTCTTC; CDR3: CASSLNSGSASSSYNEQFF
size: once; V: TRBV9; J: TRBJ1-5; D: NA; DNA: TGTGCCAGCAGCGTAGGGCAGTTTAGCAATCAGCCCCAGCATTTT; CDR3: CASSVGQFSNQPQHF
size: NA; V: TRBV6-5; J: TRBJ2-7; D: NA; DNA: TGTGCCAGCAGTTACGTAGGACAGTCTTACGAGCAGTACTTC; CDR3: CASSYVGQSYEQYF
size: NA; V: TRBV7-2; J: TRBJ2-1; D: NA; DNA: TGTGCCAGCAGTTCTACAGGGAGTTGGGATGAGCAGTTCTTC; CDR3: CASSSTGSWDEQFF
size: NA; V: TRBV5-1; J: TRBJ2-7; D: NA; DNA: TGCGCCAGCAGCTTTCCGGAGGAGCAGTACTTC; CDR3: CASSFPEEQYF
size: NA; V: TRBV6-5; J: TRBJ1-4; D: TRBD1; DNA: TGTGCCAGCAGTCAGGACAGGGGTAATAATGAAAAACTGTTTTTT; CDR3: CASSQDRGNNEKLFF
size: NA; V: TRBV6-6; J: TRBJ2-7; D: NA; DNA: TGTGCCAGCACCCTCGGGAACTCCTACGAGCAGTACTTC; CDR3: CASTLGNSYEQYF
size: once; V: TRBV7-9; J: TRBJ2-7; D: NA; DNA: TGTGCCAGCAGCTTGGGTCCTCCACAGGTTTCCTACGAGCAGTACTTC; CDR3: CASSLGPPQVSYEQYF
size: once; V: TRBV10-3; J: TRBJ2-7; D: TRBD1; DNA: TGTGACATCGCAGGACAGGGGGCTGTTTCGTACGAGCAGTACTTC; CDR3: CDIAGQGAVSYEQYF
size: few; V: TRBV5-6; J: TRBJ1-5; D: NA; DNA: TGTGCCAGCAGCTTGGCGGGAGGAGGCAATCAGCCCCAGCATTTT; CDR3: CASSLAGGGNQPQHF
size: NA; V: TRBV4-3; J: TRBJ2-3; D: TRBD2; DNA: TGCGCCAGCAGCCTCGAAGCGGGGGATACGCAGTATTTT; CDR3: CASSLEAGDTQYF
size: few; V: TRBV7-2; J: TRBJ1-3; D: TRBD1; DNA: TGTGCCAGCAGCCCCCGGACAGGGGCTGGAAACACCATATATTTT; CDR3: CASSPRTGAGNTIYF
size: NA; V: TRBV28; J: TRBJ1-5; D: NA; DNA: TGTGCCAGCAGTGAGACAGGCATCAATCAGCCCCAGCATTTT; CDR3: CASSETGINQPQHF
size: NA; V: TRBV11-2; J: TRBJ2-7; D: NA; DNA: TGTGCCAGCAGCTTTCCAGGGACTTCCTACGAGCAGTACTTC; CDR3: CASSFPGTSYEQYF
size: NA; V: TRBV19; J: TRBJ1-3; D: NA; DNA: TGTGCCAGTAGTCCGAGGACTGACTTCTCTGGAAACACCATATATTTT; CDR3: CASSPRTDFSGNTIYF
size: once; V: TRBV28; J: TRBJ1-5; D: TRBD1; DNA: TGTGCCAGCAGAAAGTTTGGGACAGGGGGTAATGGCAATCAGCCCCAGCATTTT; CDR3: CASRKFGTGGNGNQPQHF
size: NA; V: TRBV19; J: TRBJ2-7; D: TRBD2; DNA: TGTGCTAGTAGTCCTAGCGGGACCTCCTACGAGCAGTACTTC; CDR3: CASSPSGTSYEQYF
size: NA; V: TRBV7-2; J: TRBJ1-2; D: NA; DNA: TGTGCCAGCAGCTTCAACAGGGTTAGCTATGGCTACACCTTC; CDR3: CASSFNRVSYGYTF
size: NA; V: TRBV9; J: TRBJ1-1; D: TRBD1; DNA: TGTGCCAGCAGCGTATCGGGACAGGGGAACCCGAACACTGAAGCTTTCTTT; CDR3: CASSVSGQGNPNTEAFF
size: NA; V: TRBV5-1; J: TRBJ2-7; D: TRBD2; DNA: TGCGCCAGCAGCTTGGAAGCGGGAGCGAAGGACGAGCAGTACTTC; CDR3: CASSLEAGAKDEQYF
size: NA; V: TRBV11-2; J: TRBJ2-1; D: TRBD2; DNA: TGTGCCAGCGGGACTAGCGGGAGTGCTTCCCATCAGTTCTTC; CDR3: CASGTSGSASHQFF
size: NA; V: TRBV2; J: TRBJ2-3; D: TRBD2; DNA: TGTGCCAGCAGTGAGGGACTAGCAAGGGGGGATACGCAGTATTTT; CDR3: CASSEGLARGDTQYF
size: NA; V: TRBV7-9; J: TRBJ2-7; D: TRBD2; DNA: TGTGCCAGCAGCGCCCCTAGCGGGAAACCCACCTACGAGCAGTACTTC; CDR3: CASSAPSGKPTYEQYF
size: NA; V: TRBV19; J: TRBJ2-7; D: TRBD2; DNA: TGTGCCAGTAGTATAAGTCGGGAGGCCTTCTACGAGCAGTACTTC; CDR3: CASSISREAFYEQYF
size: NA; V: TRBV5-4; J: TRBJ2-5; D: TRBD2; DNA: TGTGCCAGCAGCTTGTCGGGAGGGCCCCCAGAGACCCAGTACTTC; CDR3: CASSLSGGPPETQYF
size: once; V: TRBV28; J: TRBJ2-7; D: TRBD2; DNA: TGTGCCAGCAGAATCAGTAGCGGGAGTGGGACCTACGAGCAGTACTTC; CDR3: CASRISSGSGTYEQYF
size: NA; V: TRBV28; J: TRBJ2-7; D: TRBD2; DNA: TGTGCCATCCTTAAGCGGGGCAGCTCCTACGAGCAGTACTTC; CDR3: CAILKRGSSYEQYF
size: NA; V: TRBV7-8; J: TRBJ2-1; D: TRBD2; DNA: TGTGCCAGCAGCGTAGCGGGAGGCTCCTACAATGAGCAGTTCTTC; CDR3: CASSVAGGSYNEQFF
size: NA; V: TRBV30; J: TRBJ1-5; D: TRBD1; DNA: TGTGCCTGGAGTTCAGGACAGGGCAGTCAGCCCCAGCATTTT; CDR3: CAWSSGQGSQPQHF
size: NA; V: TRBV5-6; J: TRBJ2-3; D: NA; DNA: TGTGCCAGCAGCCGGAGGGGTACAGATACGCAGTATTTT; CDR3: CASSRRGTDTQYF
size: hyperexpanded; V: TRBV10-3; J: TRBJ2-7; D: NA; DNA: TGTGCCACTGGGTGGGGGGAATACGAGCAGTACTTC; CDR3: CATGWGEYEQYF
size: NA; V: TRBV9; J: TRBJ2-4; D: TRBD2; DNA: TGTGCCAGCAGTGATAGCGGGAGCGGCAAAAACATTCAGTACTTC; CDR3: CASSDSGSGKNIQYF
size: NA; V: TRBV2; J: TRBJ2-1; D: TRBD2; DNA: TGTGCCAGCAGGGTACTAGCGGGAGGAACCGAGTCCCATGAGCAGTTCTTC; CDR3: CASRVLAGGTESHEQFF
size: NA; V: TRBV9; J: TRBJ2-3; D: NA; DNA: TGTGCCAGCAGCAGGGGCGCTTATAGCACAGATACGCAGTATTTT; CDR3: CASSRGAYSTDTQYF
size: NA; V: TRBV6-4; J: TRBJ2-3; D: NA; DNA: TGTGCCAGCAGTAATAGCGGCACAGATACGCAGTATTTT; CDR3: CASSNSGTDTQYF
size: NA; V: TRBV5-1; J: TRBJ2-5; D: NA; DNA: TGCGCCAGCAGCGCCGCCACAGGGAGTTACGGGGCCCAGTACTTC; CDR3: CASSAATGSYGAQYF
size: few; V: TRBV27; J: TRBJ1-2; D: NA; DNA: TGTGCCAGCAGTCAAGGGGGGGGTTATTATGGCTACACCTTC; CDR3: CASSQGGGYYGYTF
size: NA; V: TRBV6-1; J: TRBJ2-7; D: NA; DNA: TGTGCCAGCACCCTAATCCAGGGGACGCACTACGAGCAGTACTTC; CDR3: CASTLIQGTHYEQYF
size: NA; V: TRBV10-1; J: TRBJ2-7; D: NA; DNA: TGCGCCAGCAGTGAGGCTATTTCCTACGAGCAGTACTTC; CDR3: CASSEAISYEQYF
size: few; V: TRBV7-2; J: TRBJ2-7; D: TRBD2; DNA: TGTGCCAGCAGCTTACTAGCGGGGGTCTCCTACGAGCAGTACTTC; CDR3: CASSLLAGVSYEQYF
size: NA; V: TRBV9; J: TRBJ2-1; D: TRBD2; DNA: TGTGCCAGCAGCGTAGCAGTAGCGGGAGCAATCAATGAGCAGTTCTTC; CDR3: CASSVAVAGAINEQFF
size: NA; V: TRBV18; J: TRBJ1-2; D: TRBD1; DNA: TGTGCCAGCTCACCCCCCGACAGGGCAATAAACTATGGCTACACCTTC; CDR3: CASSPPDRAINYGYTF
size: once; V: TRBV5-1; J: TRBJ2-7; D: TRBD2; DNA: TGCGCCAGCAGCCCTGGACTAGCGGGAAATGAGCAGTACTTC; CDR3: CASSPGLAGNEQYF
size: NA; V: TRBV7-2; J: TRBJ2-5; D: NA; DNA: TGTGCCAGCAGCTTATGGCGGTTCCCGTACCAAGAGACCCAGTACTTC; CDR3: CASSLWRFPYQETQYF
size: NA; V: TRBV5-6; J: TRBJ1-5; D: TRBD1; DNA: TGTGCCAGCAGCTTATTCAGGACAGGGGGCCCCAATCAGCCCCAGCATTTT; CDR3: CASSLFRTGGPNQPQHF
size: once; V: TRBV10-3; J: TRBJ2-7; D: NA; DNA: TGTGCCATCAGTGAGTCTTTGGGTTCGGGCTACGAGCAGTACTTC; CDR3: CAISESLGSGYEQYF